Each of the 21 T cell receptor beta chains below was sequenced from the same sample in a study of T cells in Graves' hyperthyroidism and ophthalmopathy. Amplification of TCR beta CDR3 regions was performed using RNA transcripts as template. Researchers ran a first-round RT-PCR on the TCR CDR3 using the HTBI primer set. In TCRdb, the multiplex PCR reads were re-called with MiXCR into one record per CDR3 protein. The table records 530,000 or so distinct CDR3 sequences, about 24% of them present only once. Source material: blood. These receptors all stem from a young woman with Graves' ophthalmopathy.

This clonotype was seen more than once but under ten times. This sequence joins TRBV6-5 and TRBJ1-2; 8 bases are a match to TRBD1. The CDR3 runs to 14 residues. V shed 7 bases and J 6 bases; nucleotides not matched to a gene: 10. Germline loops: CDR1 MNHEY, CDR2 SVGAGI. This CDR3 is CASTNSGQGNGYTF. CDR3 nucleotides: TGTGCCAGCACTAACTCCGGACAGGGCAATGGCTACACCTTC.

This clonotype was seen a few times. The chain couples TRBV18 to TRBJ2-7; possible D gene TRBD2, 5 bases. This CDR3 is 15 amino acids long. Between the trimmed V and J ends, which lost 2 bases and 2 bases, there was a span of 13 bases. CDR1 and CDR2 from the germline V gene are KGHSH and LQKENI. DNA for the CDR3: TGTGCCAGCTCACCAGGGATCGAGGGTCCCTACGAGCAGTACTTC. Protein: CASSPGIEGPYEQYF.

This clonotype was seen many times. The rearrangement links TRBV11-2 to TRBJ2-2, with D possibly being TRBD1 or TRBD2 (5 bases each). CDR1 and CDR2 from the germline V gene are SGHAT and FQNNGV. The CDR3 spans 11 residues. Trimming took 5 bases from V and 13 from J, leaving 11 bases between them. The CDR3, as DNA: TGTGCCAGCAGCCATGGGGGAAGGCTGTTTTTT. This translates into CASSHGGRLFF.

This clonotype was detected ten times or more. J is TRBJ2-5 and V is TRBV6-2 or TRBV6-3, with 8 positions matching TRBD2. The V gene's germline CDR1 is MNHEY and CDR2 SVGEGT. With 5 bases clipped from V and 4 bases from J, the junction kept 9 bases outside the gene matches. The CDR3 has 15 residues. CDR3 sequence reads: CASSREGRPGETQYF. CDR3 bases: TGTGCCAGCAGTCGGGAGGGTCGACCCGGAGAGACCCAGTACTTC.

DNA of the CDR3: TGTGCCAGTAAGGCCCCAGGGGACACTGAAGCTTTCTTT. Translation gives CASKAPGDTEAFF. The chain carries TRBV19 and TRBJ1-1; D is perhaps TRBD1 (6 bases). Germline V gene lookup returns CDR1 LNHDA and CDR2 SQIVND (reference sequence). The CDR3 runs to 13 residues. V was shortened by 7 bases and J by 3 bases, with 12 bases between the two germline ends.

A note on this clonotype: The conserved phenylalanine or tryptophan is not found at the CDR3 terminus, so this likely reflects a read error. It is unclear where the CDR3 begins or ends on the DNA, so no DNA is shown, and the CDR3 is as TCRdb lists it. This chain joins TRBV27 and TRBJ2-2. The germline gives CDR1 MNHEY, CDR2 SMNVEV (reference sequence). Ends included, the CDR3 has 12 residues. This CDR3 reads CASSLTTGELWL.

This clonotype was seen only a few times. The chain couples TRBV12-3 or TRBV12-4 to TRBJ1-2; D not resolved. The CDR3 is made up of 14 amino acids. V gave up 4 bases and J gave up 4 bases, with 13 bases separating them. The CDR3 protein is CASSSPSGIYGYTF. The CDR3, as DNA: TGTGCCAGCAGTTCCCCCAGCGGGATCTATGGCTACACCTTC.

The CDR3 reads CASSLAWVRDYEQYF. For the CDR3, the DNA is TGTGCCAGCAGCTTAGCTTGGGTCCGTGACTACGAGCAGTACTTC. This sequence joins TRBV11-2 and TRBJ2-7; no definite D call. V dropped 1 base and J dropped 3 bases, with 13 bases sitting between them. CDR1 SGHAT and CDR2 FQNNGV come from the germline V gene. CDR3 size: 15 residues.

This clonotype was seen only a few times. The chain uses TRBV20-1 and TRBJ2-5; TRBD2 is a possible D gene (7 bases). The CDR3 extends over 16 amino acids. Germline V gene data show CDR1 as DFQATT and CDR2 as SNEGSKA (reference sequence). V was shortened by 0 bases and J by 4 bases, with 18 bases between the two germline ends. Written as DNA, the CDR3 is TGCAGTGCTAGAGATAGTGGCGGGGGCTGGGGAGAGACCCAGTACTTC. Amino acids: CSARDSGGGWGETQYF.

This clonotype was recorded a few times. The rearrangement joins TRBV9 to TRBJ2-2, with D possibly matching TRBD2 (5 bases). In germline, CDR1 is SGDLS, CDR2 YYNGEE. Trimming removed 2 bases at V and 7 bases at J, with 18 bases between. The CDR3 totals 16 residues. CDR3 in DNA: TGTGCCAGCAGCGTGAATTGGCTAGCCCTCGGCGGGGAGCTGTTTTTT. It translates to CASSVNWLALGGELFF.

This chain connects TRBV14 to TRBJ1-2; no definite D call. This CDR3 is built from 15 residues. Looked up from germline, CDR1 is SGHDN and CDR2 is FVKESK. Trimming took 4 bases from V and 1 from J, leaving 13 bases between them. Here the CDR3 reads CASSPFQTDNYGYTF. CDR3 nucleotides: TGTGCCAGCAGCCCCTTCCAGACCGATAACTATGGCTACACCTTC.

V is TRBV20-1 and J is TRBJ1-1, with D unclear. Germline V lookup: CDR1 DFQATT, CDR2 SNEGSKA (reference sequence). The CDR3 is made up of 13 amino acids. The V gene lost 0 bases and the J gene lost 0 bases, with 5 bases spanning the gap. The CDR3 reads CSARDALNTEAFF. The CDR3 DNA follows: TGCAGTGCTAGAGATGCATTGAACACTGAAGCTTTCTTT.

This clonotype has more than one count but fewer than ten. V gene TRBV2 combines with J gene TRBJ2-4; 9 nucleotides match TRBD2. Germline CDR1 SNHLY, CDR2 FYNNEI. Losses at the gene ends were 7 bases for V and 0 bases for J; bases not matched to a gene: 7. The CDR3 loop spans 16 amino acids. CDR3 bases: TGTGCCAGCACCCTTAGCGGGGGAGAAGCCAAAAACATTCAGTACTTC. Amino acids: CASTLSGGEAKNIQYF.

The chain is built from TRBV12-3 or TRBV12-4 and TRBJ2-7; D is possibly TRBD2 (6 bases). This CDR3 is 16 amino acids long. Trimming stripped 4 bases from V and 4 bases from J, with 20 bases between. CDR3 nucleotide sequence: TGTGCCAGCAGTTGGGCAGCGGCTGCGGGGCTTTACGAGCAGTACTTC. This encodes CASSWAAAAGLYEQYF.

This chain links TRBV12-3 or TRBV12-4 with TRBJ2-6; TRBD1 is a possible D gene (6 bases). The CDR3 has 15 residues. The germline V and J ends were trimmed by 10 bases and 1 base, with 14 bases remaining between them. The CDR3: CAIDRPGSGANVLTF. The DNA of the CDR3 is TGTGCCATTGACAGGCCCGGATCTGGGGCCAACGTCCTGACTTTC.

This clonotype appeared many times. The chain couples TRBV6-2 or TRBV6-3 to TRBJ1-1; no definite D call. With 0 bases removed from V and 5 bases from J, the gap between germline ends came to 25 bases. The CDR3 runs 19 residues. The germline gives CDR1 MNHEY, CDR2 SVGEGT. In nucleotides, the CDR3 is TGTGCCAGCAGTTACTCGAAACGCCGAAGTCGGGTTGTAGGGACTGAAGCTTTCTTT. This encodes CASSYSKRRSRVVGTEAFF.

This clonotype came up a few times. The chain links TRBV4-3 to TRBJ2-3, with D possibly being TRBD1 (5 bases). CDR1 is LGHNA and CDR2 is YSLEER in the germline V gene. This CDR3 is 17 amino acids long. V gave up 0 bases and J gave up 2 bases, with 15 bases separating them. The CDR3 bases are TGCGCCAGCAGCCAAGATCTTGGGGCAGAATCCACAGATACGCAGTATTTT. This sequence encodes CASSQDLGAESTDTQYF.

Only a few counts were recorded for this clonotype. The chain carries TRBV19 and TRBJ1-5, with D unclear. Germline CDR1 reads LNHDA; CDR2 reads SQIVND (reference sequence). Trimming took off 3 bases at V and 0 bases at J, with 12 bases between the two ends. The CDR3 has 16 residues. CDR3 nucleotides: TGTGCCAGTAGTATTCAGCGGGGATATAGCAATCAGCCCCAGCATTTT. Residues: CASSIQRGYSNQPQHF.

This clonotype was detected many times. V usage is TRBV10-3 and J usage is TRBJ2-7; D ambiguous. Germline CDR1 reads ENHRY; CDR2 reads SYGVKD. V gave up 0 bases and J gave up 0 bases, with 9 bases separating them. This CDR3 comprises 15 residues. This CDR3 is CAISESNWASYEQYF. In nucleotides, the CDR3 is TGTGCCATCAGTGAGTCGAATTGGGCCTCCTACGAGCAGTACTTC.

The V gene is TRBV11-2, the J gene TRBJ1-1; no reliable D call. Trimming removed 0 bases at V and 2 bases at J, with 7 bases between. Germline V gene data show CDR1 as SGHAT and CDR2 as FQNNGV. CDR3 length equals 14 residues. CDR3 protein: CASSLDWSNTEAFF. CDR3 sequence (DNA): TGTGCCAGCAGCTTAGATTGGTCCAACACTGAAGCTTTCTTT.

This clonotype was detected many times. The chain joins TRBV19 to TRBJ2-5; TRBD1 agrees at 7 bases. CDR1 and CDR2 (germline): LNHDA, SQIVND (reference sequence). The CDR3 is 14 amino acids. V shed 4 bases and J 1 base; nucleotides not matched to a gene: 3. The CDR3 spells CASSTGQPQETQYF. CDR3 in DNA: TGTGCCAGTAGTACGGGACAGCCCCAAGAGACCCAGTACTTC.